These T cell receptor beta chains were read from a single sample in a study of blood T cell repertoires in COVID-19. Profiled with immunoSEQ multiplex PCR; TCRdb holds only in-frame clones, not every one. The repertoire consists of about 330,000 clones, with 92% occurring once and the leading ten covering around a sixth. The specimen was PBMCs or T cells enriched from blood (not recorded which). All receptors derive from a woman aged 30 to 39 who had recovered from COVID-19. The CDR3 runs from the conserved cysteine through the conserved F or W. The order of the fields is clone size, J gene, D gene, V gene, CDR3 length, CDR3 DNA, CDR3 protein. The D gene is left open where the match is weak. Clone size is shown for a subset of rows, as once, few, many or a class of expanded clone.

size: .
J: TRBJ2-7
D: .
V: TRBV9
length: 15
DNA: TGTGCCAGCAGCGTGGGGGGGCGGACGGCCTACGAGCAGTACTTC
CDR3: CASSVGGRTAYEQYF

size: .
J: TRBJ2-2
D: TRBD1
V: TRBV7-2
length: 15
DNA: TGTGCCAGCAGCCAGGACAGGGGGCAGAACGGGGAGCTGTTTTTT
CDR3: CASSQDRGQNGELFF

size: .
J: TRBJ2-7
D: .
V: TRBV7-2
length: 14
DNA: TGTGCCAGCAGCTCGAATAGCGGATCCTACGAGCAGTACTTC
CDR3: CASSSNSGSYEQYF

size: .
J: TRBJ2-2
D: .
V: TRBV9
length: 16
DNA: TGTGCCAGCAGCCCAGGGGTGGGAGCGGGGACCGGGGAGCTGTTTTTT
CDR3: CASSPGVGAGTGELFF

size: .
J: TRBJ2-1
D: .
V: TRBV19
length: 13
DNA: TGTGCCAGTAGTCCCTTGGCGGGGAATGAGCAGTTCTTC
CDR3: CASSPLAGNEQFF

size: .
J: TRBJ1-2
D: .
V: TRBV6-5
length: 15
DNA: TGTGCCAGCAGTTACTCGATTGGGGAGGGTCGGGGCTACACCTTC
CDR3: CASSYSIGEGRGYTF

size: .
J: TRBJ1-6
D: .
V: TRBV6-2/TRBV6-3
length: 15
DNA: TGTGCCAGCAGTGACATGGGGGCCTTGAATTCACCCCTCCACTTT
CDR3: CASSDMGALNSPLHF

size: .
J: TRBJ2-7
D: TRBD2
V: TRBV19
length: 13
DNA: TGTGCCAGTAGTAACCTGGGACTAGGCGAGCAGTACTTC
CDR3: CASSNLGLGEQYF

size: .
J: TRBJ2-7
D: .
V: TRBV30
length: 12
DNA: TGTGCCTCCTGGGGCGGTTCCTACGAGCAGTACTTC
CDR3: CASWGGSYEQYF

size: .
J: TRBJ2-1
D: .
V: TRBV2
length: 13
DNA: TGTGCCAGCAGTGAGCAGCGTTCGTATGAGCAGTTCTTC
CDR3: CASSEQRSYEQFF

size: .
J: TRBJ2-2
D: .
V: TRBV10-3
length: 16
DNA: TGTGCCATCAGTGAGGAGGGGGGGCAGAACACCGGGGAGCTGTTTTTT
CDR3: CAISEEGGQNTGELFF

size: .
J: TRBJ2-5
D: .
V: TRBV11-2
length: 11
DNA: TGTGCCAGCAGCTCTTATGCCTACCAGTACTTC
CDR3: CASSSYAYQYF

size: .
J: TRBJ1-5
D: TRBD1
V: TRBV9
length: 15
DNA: TGTGCCAGCAGCTTTGGGACAGGGAGTAATCAGCCCCAGCATTTT
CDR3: CASSFGTGSNQPQHF

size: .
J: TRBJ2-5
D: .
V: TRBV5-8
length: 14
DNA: TGTGCCAGCAGCTTAGTGAACTATCAAGAGACCCAGTACTTC
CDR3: CASSLVNYQETQYF

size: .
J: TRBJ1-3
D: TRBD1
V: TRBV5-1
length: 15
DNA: TGCGCCAGCAGCTCGGACAGGGGGCTTGGAAACACCATATATTTT
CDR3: CASSSDRGLGNTIYF

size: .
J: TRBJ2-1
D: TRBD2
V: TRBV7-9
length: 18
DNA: TGTGCCAGCAGCTTAATAGTCCTTCGGACTAGCGGGCACAATGAGCAGTTCTTC
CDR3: CASSLIVLRTSGHNEQFF

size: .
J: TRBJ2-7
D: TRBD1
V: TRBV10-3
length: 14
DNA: TGTGCCATCAGTGACTTGGACAGGGCTGGAGAGCAGTACTTC
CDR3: CAISDLDRAGEQYF

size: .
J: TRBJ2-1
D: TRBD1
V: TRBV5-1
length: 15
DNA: TGCGCCAGCAGCCAGGGGACAGGGACCTTGGAAGAGCAGTTCTTC
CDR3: CASSQGTGTLEEQFF

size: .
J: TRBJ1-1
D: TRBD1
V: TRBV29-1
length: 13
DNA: TGCAGCGTAAACAGGGGGCTAGGGACTGAAGCTTTCTTT
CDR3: CSVNRGLGTEAFF

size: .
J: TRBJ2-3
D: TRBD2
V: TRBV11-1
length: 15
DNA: TGTGCCAGCAGCTTATCCGCGGGAGGGCCCTATAAGCAGTATTTT
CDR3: CASSLSAGGPYKQYF

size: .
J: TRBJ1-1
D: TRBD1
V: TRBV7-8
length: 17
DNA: TGTGCCAGCAGCTTATCGTGGACAGGGAGAATGAACACTGAAGCTTTCTTT
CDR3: CASSLSWTGRMNTEAFF

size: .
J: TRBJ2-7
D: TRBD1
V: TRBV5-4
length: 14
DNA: TGTGCCACCCACGGACAGGGGGCATCGTACGAGCAGTACTTC
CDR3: CATHGQGASYEQYF

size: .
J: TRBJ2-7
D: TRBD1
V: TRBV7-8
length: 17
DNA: TGTGCCAGCAGCTTAGGTTGGGTTCAGGGGGTCTCCTACGAGCAGTACTTC
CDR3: CASSLGWVQGVSYEQYF

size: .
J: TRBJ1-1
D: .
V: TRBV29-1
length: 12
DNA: TGCAGCGTTAACGGGAGGAACACTGAAGCTTTCTTT
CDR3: CSVNGRNTEAFF

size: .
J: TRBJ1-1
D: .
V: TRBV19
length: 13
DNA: TGTGCCAGTAGGGTCAGTGGGAACACTGAAGCTTTCTTT
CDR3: CASRVSGNTEAFF

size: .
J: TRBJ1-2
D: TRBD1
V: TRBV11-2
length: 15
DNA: TGTGCCAGCAGCTTAGATCGAGCAGGGGGCTATGGCTACACCTTC
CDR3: CASSLDRAGGYGYTF

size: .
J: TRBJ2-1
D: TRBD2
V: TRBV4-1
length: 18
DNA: TGCGCCAGCAGCCAGCTCGGACTAGCGGGAGCCCGGGGGAATGAGCAGTTCTTC
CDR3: CASSQLGLAGARGNEQFF

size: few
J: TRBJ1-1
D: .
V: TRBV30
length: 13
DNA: TGTGCCTGGAGCCACACTATGAACACTGAAGCTTTCTTT
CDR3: CAWSHTMNTEAFF

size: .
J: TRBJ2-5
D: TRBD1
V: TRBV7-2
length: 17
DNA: TGTGCCAGCAGCTTAGGGGTGCAGGGGGCGGCTTGGGAGACCCAGTACTTC
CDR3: CASSLGVQGAAWETQYF

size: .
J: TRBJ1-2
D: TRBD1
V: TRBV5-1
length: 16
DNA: TGCGCCAGCAGGGAGGGTTTCGGGACAGCTAACTATGGCTACACCTTC
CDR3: CASREGFGTANYGYTF

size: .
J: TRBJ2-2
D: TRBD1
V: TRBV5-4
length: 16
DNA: TGTGCCAGCAGCCGTCCGGGACAGGATAACACCGGGGAGCTGTTTTTT
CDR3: CASSRPGQDNTGELFF

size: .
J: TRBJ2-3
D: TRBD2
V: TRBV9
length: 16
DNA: TGTGCCAGCAGCGCGACTAGCGGGTTGGTTGTGGATACGCAGTATTTT
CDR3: CASSATSGLVVDTQYF

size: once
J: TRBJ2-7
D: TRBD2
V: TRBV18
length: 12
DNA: TGTGCCAGCTCACAGACTAGCGACGAGCAGTACTTC
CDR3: CASSQTSDEQYF

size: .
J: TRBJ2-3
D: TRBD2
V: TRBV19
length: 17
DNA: TGTGCCAGTAGCCTGGGACTAGCGGGGGGAGGGACAGATACGCAGTATTTT
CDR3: CASSLGLAGGGTDTQYF

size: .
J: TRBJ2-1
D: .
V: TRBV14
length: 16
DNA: TGTGCCAGCAGCGCCCAGGTTCGGTCCGGACTCAATGAGCAGTTCTTC
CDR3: CASSAQVRSGLNEQFF

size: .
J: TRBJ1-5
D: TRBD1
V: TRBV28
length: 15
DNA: TGTGCCAGCAAAACCGCGCAGGGGGCGGGTCAGCCCCAGCATTTT
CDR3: CASKTAQGAGQPQHF

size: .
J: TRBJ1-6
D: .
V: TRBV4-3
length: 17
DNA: TGCGCCAGCAGCCAATCTCCGTCTAGCTCCTATAATTCACCCCTCCACTTT
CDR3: CASSQSPSSSYNSPLHF

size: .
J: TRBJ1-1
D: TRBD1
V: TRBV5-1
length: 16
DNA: TGCGCCAGCAGCCCAGGGACAGGGGCTCTGCGGACTGAAGCTTTCTTT
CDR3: CASSPGTGALRTEAFF

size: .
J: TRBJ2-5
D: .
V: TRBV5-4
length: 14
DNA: TGTGCCAGCAGCTTGGATGAACGGGGGGAGACCCAGTACTTC
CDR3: CASSLDERGETQYF

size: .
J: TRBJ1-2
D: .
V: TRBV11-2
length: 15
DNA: TGTGCCAGCACCCCAAACTCCGCAGCAGGTTATGGCTACACCTTC
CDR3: CASTPNSAAGYGYTF

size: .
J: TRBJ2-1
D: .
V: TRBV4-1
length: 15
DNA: TGCGCCAGCAGCCAAGACGGGTCCAGGGTCGGTGAGCAGTTCTTC
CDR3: CASSQDGSRVGEQFF

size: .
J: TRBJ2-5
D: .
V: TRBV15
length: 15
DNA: TGTGCCACCAGCAGAGTCACGGGCAGGGAAGAGACCCAGTACTTC
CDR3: CATSRVTGREETQYF

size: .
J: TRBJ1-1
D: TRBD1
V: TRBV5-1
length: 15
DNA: TGCGCCAGCAGCTTGGGGACAGGGGGCAGGACTGAAGCTTTCTTT
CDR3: CASSLGTGGRTEAFF

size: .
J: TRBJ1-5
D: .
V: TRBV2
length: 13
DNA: TGTGCCAGCAGCGCGGACAGTTACCAGCCCCAGCATTTT
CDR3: CASSADSYQPQHF

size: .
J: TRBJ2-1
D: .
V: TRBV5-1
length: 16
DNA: TGCGCCAGCAGCTTGGTCGTAGATAGCTCCTACAATGAGCAGTTCTTC
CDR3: CASSLVVDSSYNEQFF

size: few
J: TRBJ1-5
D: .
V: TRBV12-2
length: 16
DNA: TGTGCAAGTCGCTTAGTAAAGAGTTATAGCAATCAGCCCCAGCATTTT
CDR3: CASRLVKSYSNQPQHF

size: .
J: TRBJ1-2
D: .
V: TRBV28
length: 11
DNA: TGTGCCAGCATGGCGGCGCAGGGCTACACCTTC
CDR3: CASMAAQGYTF

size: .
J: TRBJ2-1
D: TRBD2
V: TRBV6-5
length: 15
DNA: TGTGCCAGCAGTAGAGGGGCTACTAGCGGCCGTGAGCAGTTCTTC
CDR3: CASSRGATSGREQFF

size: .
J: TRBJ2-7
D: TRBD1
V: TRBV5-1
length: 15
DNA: TGCGCCAGCAGCTTACGGACAGGGGGCGATTCCGAGCAGTACTTC
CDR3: CASSLRTGGDSEQYF

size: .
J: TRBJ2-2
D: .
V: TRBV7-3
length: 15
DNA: TGTGCCAGCAGCGCCGGACAGAGTCGGGCCCGGGAGCTGTTTTTT
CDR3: CASSAGQSRARELFF

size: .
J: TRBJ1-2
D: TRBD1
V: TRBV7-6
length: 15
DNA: TGTGCCAGCAGCTTAAGGCAGGGGGATTCCTATGGCTACACCTTC
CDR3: CASSLRQGDSYGYTF

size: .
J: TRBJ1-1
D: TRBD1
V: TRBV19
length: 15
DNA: TGTGCCAGTAGTGTCCCGGGACAGAGGAACACTGAAGCTTTCTTT
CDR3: CASSVPGQRNTEAFF

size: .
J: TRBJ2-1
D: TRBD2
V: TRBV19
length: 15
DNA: TGTGCCAGTAGCCTAGGACTAGCGGGTCAAGGTGAGCAGTTCTTC
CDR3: CASSLGLAGQGEQFF

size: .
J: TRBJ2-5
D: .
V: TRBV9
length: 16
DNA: TGTGCCAGCAGCGTAGGAGCTAGCGTGTACCAAGAGACCCAGTACTTC
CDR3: CASSVGASVYQETQYF

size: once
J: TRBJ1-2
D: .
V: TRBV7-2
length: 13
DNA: TGTGCCAGCAGCTTGTGGGAGGAGGGTGGCTACACCTTC
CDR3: CASSLWEEGGYTF

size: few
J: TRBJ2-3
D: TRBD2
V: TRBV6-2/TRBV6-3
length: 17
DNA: TGTGCCAGCAGTAACCGGACTAGCGGGGCTAGCACAGATACGCAGTATTTT
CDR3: CASSNRTSGASTDTQYF

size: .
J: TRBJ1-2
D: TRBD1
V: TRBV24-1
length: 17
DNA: TGTGCCACCAGTGATACTGCGACAGGGGAAGGGACCACGGTCTACACCTTC
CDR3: CATSDTATGEGTTVYTF

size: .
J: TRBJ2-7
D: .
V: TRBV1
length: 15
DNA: TGCACCAGCAGCCACCGGCGGGAGGGCCGCAACGAGCAGTACTTC
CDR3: CTSSHRREGRNEQYF

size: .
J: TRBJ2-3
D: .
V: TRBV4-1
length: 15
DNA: TGCGCCAGCAGAGAGCAGGGAGGAGGCACAGATACGCAGTATTTT
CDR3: CASREQGGGTDTQYF